One and the same sample provided the 21 T cell receptor beta chains below, sequenced in a study of STAT5B mutations in CD4+ large granular lymphocyte leukemia. Sequencing used immunoSEQ multiplex PCR; TCRdb keeps in-frame clones, though not all of them. In the table there are about 35,000 clones, about four fifths of which are singletons. Sequences were obtained from CD4+ T cells from blood buffy coats. These receptors were taken from a human donor in good health.

This clone was found a few times. The chain uses TRBV19 and TRBJ1-5, with TRBD1 matching 11 bases. Germline V gene data show CDR1 as LNHDA and CDR2 as SQIVND (reference sequence). Trimming removed 5 bases from V and 11 bases from J; junction bases left unmatched: 11. The CDR3 length is 15 residues. Here the CDR3 DNA reads TGTGCCAGTAGTTTGGACAGGGGGCCCCCAGGGGCCCAGCATTTT. This translates into CASSLDRGPPGAQHF. The whole variable domain, filled in from reference TRBV19 and TRBJ1-5, reads DGGITQSPKYLFRKEGQNVTLSCEQNLNHDAMYWYRQDPGQGLRLIYYSQIVNDFQKGDIAEGYSVSREKKESFPLTVTSAQKNPTAFYLCASSLDRGPPGAQHFGDGTRLSIL.

The rearrangement links TRBV30 to TRBJ2-2; TRBD2 aligns across 13 bases. V lost 4 bases to trimming and J lost 0 bases; unmatched junction nucleotides: 14. This CDR3 is built from 20 residues. Looked up from germline, CDR1 is GTSNPN and CDR2 is SVGIG (reference sequence). The DNA of the CDR3 is TGTGCCTGGATGCTCGTCATGACTAGCGGGAGGAATGCGAACACCGGGGAGCTGTTTTTT. It encodes CAWMLVMTSGRNANTGELFF.

This sequence joins TRBV4-3 and TRBJ2-1; D not resolved. CDR1 is LGHNA and CDR2 is YSLEER in the germline V gene. The CDR3 sequence is 14 residues long. V dropped 1 base and J dropped 1 base, with 5 bases sitting between them. CDR3 sequence: CASSQVLSYNEQFF. The DNA for the CDR3 is TGCGCCAGCAGCCAAGTGCTGTCCTACAATGAGCAGTTCTTC.

The chain links TRBV23-1 to TRBJ2-2, with D uncertain. TRBV23-1 is labeled an ORF, and its function is uncertain. This CDR3 spans 14 amino acids. Trimming stripped 5 bases from V and 3 bases from J, with 10 bases between. CDR3 loop: CASSNPTDTGELFF. Written as DNA, the CDR3 is TGCGCCAGCAGTAACCCAACAGACACCGGGGAGCTGTTTTTT.

V and J are TRBV28 and TRBJ1-4, with TRBD1 matching over 10 bases. This CDR3 contains 14 residues. J gave up 5 bases and V 4 bases, and 1 base lay outside the gene matches. Germline V gene data show CDR1 as MDHEN and CDR2 as SYDVKM. The CDR3 DNA reads TGTGCCAGCAGTTGGGGACAGGGGAATGAAAAACTGTTTTTT. Translation: CASSWGQGNEKLFF.

This clone was seen only once. The gene calls are TRBV28 and TRBJ1-3; the D gene is possibly TRBD1 (6 bases). The V end lost 2 bases, the J end lost 0 bases, and 17 bases lay between the germline ends. The germline gives CDR1 MDHEN, CDR2 SYDVKM. The CDR3 length is 18 residues. CDR3 DNA: TGTGCCAGCAGTTTAGGGGGCGCCCCGGGAAGCTCTGGAAACACCATATATTTT. This encodes CASSLGGAPGSSGNTIYF.

The sample holds a few counts of this clone. This chain links TRBV7-9 with TRBJ2-2; D could derive from TRBD1 or TRBD2 (5 bases each). CDR3 length equals 16 residues. V was clipped by 5 bases and J by 2 bases, with 15 bases between them. Germline assignment: CDR1 SEHNR and CDR2 FQNEAQ (reference sequence). CDR3: CASSLRDGLNTGELFF. The CDR3, as DNA: TGTGCCAGCAGCCTCCGGGACGGATTAAACACCGGGGAGCTGTTTTTT.

This clone has only one observation. As DNA, the CDR3 is TGTGCCTGGAGTGTATCTGGGGCCAACGTCCTGACTTTC. The encoded protein is CAWSVSGANVLTF. V gene TRBV30 combines with J gene TRBJ2-6, with D unclear. Germline V gene lookup returns CDR1 GTSNPN and CDR2 SVGIG (reference sequence). The length of the CDR3 is 13 residues. Trimming took 0 bases from V and 1 from J, leaving 1 base between them.

The gene calls are TRBV20-1 and TRBJ2-1, with D unresolved. Deletions cut 3 bases from V and 8 bases from J, with 8 bases between. The CDR3 length is 11 residues. Germline V gene lookup returns CDR1 DFQATT and CDR2 SNEGSKA (reference sequence). CDR3 in amino acids: CSARADDEQFF. CDR3 bases: TGCAGTGCTAGGGCAGATGATGAGCAGTTCTTC.

The chain employs TRBV10-3 and TRBJ1-5; possibly TRBD1 for D (5 bases). CDR3 size: 16 residues. Germline V lookup: CDR1 ENHRY, CDR2 SYGVKD. Deletions cut 2 bases from V and 0 bases from J, with 11 bases between. The CDR3 here is CAISEIGDYSNQPQHF. CDR3 nucleotide sequence: TGTGCCATCAGTGAGATCGGGGACTATAGCAATCAGCCCCAGCATTTT.

This clone was counted a few times. J is TRBJ1-5 and V is TRBV19; 9 bases are a match to TRBD1. CDR3 length: 16 residues. After removal of 6 bases from V and 1 base from J, the junction contained 7 bases not matched to a gene. CDR1 is LNHDA, CDR2 SQIVND, per germline (reference sequence). The CDR3 spells CASRAPGQGSNQPQHF. As DNA, the CDR3 is TGTGCCAGTAGGGCTCCGGGACAGGGAAGCAATCAGCCCCAGCATTTT.

The rearrangement links TRBV5-3 to TRBJ1-5, with D unresolved. TRBV5-3 counts as an open reading frame of uncertain function. There are 13 residues in the CDR3. V shed 8 bases and J shed 9 bases, with 18 bases lying between them. The CDR3 is CARGSPHRPPQHF. The CDR3 DNA is TGTGCCAGGGGGAGTCCTCACCGTCCGCCCCAGCATTTT.

This chain uses TRBV5-8 with TRBJ2-7; no firm D call. Trimming removed 1 base at V and 12 bases at J, with 11 bases between. This CDR3 has 11 amino acids. Germline CDR1 is SGHTS and CDR2 is YDEGEE. CDR3 sequence reads: CASSLKTVTYF. CDR3 sequence (DNA): TGTGCCAGCAGCTTGAAAACGGTTACGTACTTC.

The rearrangement uses TRBV2 and TRBJ2-1; TRBD2 agrees at 8 bases. Trimming took 7 bases from V and 6 from J; bases not matched to a gene: 11. Germline CDR1 SNHLY, CDR2 FYNNEI. The CDR3 sequence is 15 residues long. In DNA form, the CDR3 reads TGTGCCAGCACCGAACTAGCGGCCATGCCCAATGAGCAGTTCTTC. It yields the protein CASTELAAMPNEQFF.

The chain is built from TRBV18 and TRBJ2-3; 8 bases fit TRBD1. The CDR3 is 14 amino acids. Losses at the gene ends were 1 base for V and 6 bases for J; bases not matched to a gene: 3. The germline gives CDR1 KGHSH, CDR2 LQKENI. The DNA for the CDR3 is TGTGCCAGCTCACCACGCAGGGGGCCGGATACGCAGTATTTT. This translates into CASSPRRGPDTQYF.

The chain is built from TRBV28 and TRBJ2-5, with D tentatively TRBD2 (5 bases). The V end lost 4 bases, the J end lost 5 bases, and 14 bases lay between the germline ends. CDR3 length equals 14 residues. CDR1 and CDR2 from the germline V gene are MDHEN and SYDVKM. The CDR3 DNA reads as TGTGCCAGCAGTTCCCCCGGCGGCGGGGAGACCCAGTACTTC. The encoded protein is CASSSPGGGETQYF.

This chain uses TRBV5-4 with TRBJ2-4; TRBD2 matches 10 bases. J gave up 6 bases and V 0 bases, and 9 bases lay outside the gene matches. Germline V gene data show CDR1 as SGHNT and CDR2 as YYREEE (reference sequence). This CDR3 region has 17 residues. CDR3 DNA sequence: TGTGCCAGCAGCTTGGGGGGAGCGGGAGGGCAGGGAAACATTCAGTACTTC. Translated, it gives CASSLGGAGGQGNIQYF.

This clone appeared a few times. V and J are TRBV6-4 and TRBJ1-1; 9 bases align to TRBD1. Germline V gene sequence: CDR1 MRHNA, CDR2 SNTAGT. With V trimmed by 6 bases and J by 5 bases, 7 bases remained unmatched. The CDR3 runs to 14 residues. The CDR3, as DNA: TGTGCCAGCAGGGTACAGGGGGCGAGTACTGAAGCTTTCTTT. The encoded protein is CASRVQGASTEAFF.

This clone was picked up a small number of times. The genes are TRBV18 and TRBJ1-1; D ambiguous. The V and J ends lost 4 bases and 0 bases respectively, with 15 bases between them. This CDR3 region has 16 residues. Germline-derived CDR1 and CDR2 are KGHSH and LQKENI. CDR3 in DNA: TGTGCCAGCTCACTGTCAGGACCGACACTGAACACTGAAGCTTTCTTT. The encoded protein is CASSLSGPTLNTEAFF.

This clone has a single count. V is TRBV19 and J is TRBJ2-7; 8 bases match TRBD1. V shed 6 bases, J shed 3 bases, and the junction held 10 bases outside the gene matches. The CDR3 covers 15 residues. Germline V lookup: CDR1 LNHDA, CDR2 SQIVND (reference sequence). The CDR3 loop reads CASSLTGTGSYEQYF. In DNA form, the CDR3 reads TGTGCCAGTAGCTTGACCGGGACAGGCAGCTACGAGCAGTACTTC.

The chain couples TRBV19 to TRBJ1-1, with D hard to call. In germline, CDR1 is LNHDA, CDR2 SQIVND (reference sequence). This CDR3 is 16 amino acids long. Trimming removed 3 bases from V and 1 base from J, with 15 bases in between. The CDR3 here is CASSIDTRGENTEAFF. CDR3 in DNA: TGTGCCAGTAGTATCGACACCCGGGGAGAGAACACTGAAGCTTTCTTT. The variable domain in full, with the rest retrieved from reference TRBV19 and TRBJ1-1, is DGGITQSPKYLFRKEGQNVTLSCEQNLNHDAMYWYRQDPGQGLRLIYYSQIVNDFQKGDIAEGYSVSREKKESFPLTVTSAQKNPTAFYLCASSIDTRGENTEAFFGQGTRLTVV.